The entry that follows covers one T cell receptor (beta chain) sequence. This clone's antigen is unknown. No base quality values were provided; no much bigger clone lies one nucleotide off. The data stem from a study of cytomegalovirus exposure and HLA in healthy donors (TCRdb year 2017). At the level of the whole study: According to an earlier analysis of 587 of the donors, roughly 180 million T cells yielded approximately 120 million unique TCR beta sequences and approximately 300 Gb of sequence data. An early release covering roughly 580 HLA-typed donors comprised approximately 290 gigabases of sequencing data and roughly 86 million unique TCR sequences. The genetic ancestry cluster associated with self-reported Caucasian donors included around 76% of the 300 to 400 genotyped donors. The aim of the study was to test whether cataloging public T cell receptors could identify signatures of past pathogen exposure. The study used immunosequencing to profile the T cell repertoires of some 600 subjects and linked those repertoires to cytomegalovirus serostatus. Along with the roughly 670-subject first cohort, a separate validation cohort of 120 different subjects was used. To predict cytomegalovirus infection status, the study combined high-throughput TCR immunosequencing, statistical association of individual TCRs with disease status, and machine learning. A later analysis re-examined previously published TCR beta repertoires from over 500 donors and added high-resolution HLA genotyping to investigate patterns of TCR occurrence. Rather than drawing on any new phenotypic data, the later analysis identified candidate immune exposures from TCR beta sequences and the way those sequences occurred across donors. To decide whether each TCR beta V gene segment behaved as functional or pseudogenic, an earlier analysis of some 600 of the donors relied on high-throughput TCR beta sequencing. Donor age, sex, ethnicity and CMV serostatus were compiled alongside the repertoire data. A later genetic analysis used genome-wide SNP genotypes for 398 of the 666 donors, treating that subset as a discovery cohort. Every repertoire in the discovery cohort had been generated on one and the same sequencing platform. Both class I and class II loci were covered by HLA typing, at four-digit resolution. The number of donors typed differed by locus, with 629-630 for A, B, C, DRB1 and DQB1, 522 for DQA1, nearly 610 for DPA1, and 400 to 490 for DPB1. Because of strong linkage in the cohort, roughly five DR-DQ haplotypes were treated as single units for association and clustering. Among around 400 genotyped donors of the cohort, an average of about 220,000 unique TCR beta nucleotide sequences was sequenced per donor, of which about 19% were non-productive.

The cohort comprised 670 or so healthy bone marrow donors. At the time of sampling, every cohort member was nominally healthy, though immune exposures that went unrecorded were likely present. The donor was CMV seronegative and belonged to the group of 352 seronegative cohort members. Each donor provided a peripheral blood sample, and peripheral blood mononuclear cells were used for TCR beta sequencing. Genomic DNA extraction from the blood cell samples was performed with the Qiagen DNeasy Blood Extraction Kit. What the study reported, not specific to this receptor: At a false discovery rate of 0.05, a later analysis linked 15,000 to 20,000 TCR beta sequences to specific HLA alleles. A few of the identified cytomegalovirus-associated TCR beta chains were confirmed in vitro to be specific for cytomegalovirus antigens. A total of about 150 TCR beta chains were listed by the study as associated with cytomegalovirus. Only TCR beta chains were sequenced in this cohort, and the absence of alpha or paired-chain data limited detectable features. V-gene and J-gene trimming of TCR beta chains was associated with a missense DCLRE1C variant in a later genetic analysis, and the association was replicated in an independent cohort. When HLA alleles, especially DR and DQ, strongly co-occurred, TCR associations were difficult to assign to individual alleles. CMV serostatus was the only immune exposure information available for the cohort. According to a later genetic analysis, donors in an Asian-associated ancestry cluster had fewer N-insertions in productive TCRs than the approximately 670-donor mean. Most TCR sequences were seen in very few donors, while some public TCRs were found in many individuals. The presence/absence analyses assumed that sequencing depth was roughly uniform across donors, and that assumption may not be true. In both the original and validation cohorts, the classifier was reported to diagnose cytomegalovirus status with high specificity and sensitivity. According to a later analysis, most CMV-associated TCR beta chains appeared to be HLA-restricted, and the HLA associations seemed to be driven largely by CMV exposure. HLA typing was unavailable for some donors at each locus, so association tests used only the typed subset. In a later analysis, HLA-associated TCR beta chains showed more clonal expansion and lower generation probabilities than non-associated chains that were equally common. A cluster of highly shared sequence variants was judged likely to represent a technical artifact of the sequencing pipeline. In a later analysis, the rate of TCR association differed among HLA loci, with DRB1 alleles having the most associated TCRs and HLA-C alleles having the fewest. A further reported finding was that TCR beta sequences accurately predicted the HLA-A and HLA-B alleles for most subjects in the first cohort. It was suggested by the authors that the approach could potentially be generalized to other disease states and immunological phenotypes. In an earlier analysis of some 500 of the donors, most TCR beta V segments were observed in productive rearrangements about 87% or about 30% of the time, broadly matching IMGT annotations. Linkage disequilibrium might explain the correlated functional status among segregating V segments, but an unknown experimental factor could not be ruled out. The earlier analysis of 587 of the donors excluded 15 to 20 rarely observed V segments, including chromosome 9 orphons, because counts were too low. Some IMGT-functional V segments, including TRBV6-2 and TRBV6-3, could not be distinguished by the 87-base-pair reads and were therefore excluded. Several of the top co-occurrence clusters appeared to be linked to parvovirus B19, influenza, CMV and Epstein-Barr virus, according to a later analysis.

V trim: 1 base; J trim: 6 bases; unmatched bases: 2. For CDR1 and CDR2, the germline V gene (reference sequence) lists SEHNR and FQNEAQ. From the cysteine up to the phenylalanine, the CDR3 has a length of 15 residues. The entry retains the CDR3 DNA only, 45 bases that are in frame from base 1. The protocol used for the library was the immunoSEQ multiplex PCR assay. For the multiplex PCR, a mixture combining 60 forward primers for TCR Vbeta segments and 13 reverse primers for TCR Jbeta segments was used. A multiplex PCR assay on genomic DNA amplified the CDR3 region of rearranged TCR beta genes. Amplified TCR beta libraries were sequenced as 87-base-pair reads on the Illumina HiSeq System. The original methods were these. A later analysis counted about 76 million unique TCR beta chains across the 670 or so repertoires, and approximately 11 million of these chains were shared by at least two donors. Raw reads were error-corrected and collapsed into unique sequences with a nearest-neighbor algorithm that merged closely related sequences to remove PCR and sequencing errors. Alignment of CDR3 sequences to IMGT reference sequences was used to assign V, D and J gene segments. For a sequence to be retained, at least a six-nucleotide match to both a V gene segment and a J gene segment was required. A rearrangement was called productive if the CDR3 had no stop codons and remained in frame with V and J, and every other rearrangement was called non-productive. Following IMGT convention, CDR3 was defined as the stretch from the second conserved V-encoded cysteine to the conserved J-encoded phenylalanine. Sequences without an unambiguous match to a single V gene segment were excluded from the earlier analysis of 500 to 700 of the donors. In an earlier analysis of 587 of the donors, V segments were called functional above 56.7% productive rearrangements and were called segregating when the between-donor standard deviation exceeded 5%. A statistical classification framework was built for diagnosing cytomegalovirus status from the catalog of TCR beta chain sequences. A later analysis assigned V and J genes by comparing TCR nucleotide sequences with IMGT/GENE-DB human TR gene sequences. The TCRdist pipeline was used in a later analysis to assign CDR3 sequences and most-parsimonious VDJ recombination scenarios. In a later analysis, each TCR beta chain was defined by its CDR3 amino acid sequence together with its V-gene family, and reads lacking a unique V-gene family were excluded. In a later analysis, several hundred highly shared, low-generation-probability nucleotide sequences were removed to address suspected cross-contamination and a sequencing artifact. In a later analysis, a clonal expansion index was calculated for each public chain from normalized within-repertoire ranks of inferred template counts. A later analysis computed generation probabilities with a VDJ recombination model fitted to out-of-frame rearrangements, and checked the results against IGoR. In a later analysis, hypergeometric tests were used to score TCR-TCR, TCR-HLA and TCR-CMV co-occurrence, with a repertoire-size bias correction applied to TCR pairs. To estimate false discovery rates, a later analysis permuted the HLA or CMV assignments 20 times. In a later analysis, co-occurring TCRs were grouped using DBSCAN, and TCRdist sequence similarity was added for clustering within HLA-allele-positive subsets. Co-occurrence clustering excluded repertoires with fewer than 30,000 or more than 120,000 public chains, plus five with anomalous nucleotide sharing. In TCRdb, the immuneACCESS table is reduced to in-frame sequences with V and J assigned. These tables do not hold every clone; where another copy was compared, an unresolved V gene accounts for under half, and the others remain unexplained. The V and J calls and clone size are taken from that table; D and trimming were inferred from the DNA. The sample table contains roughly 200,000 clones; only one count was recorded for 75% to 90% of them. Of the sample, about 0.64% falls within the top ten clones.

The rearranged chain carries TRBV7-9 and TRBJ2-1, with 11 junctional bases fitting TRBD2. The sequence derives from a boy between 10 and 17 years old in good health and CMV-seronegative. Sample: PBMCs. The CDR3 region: CASSLGLAGGNEQFF. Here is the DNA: TGTGCCAGCAGCTTAGGGCTAGCGGGAGGCAATGAGCAGTTCTTC.